This T cell receptor (beta chain) originates from a study of blood T cell repertoires in COVID-19 (dated by TCRdb to the early 2020s). The study in broad terms: Samples covering the acute and convalescent phases of COVID-19 were provided by collaborators in the United States, Italy and Spain. The material from the prospective study consisted of cDNA or gDNA derived from T cells, B-cell-depleted T cells, or PBMCs. The dataset comprised deeply sampled blood TCRbeta repertoires from subjects exposed to, actively infected with, or recovered from COVID-19. The repertoires were released in a freely available public database intended as a resource for research on the immune response to SARS-CoV-2. The samples were drawn from the first 160 participants of the ongoing ImmuneRACE study and from 1,254 subjects provided by 6 global collaborators. Nearly every sample came with metadata listing a de-identified subject ID, COVID-19 status, age in years and sex. HLA class I and class II types, where available, came from metadata supplied by the sample provider rather than from assay-based typing. Broader findings and caveats from the paper: Clinical and demographic metadata were provided uncurated, with the amount varying by source and participant.

On this clone itself: The antigen it binds to is not known. Nothing much larger sits one base from this clone, and base qualities are not available.

The immunoSEQ Assay, a bias-controlled multiplex PCR, was used to amplify TCRbeta CDR3 regions from genomic DNA. Per the original workflow: The number of nucleated cells in each sample was estimated from the amplification of reference gene primers within the assay. To quantify the absolute abundance of each unique TCRbeta CDR3 rearrangement, sequence reads were collapsed and filtered. For each sample, productive Simpson clonality was calculated by taking the square root of Simpson's diversity index across productive rearrangements. The clones in this table, taken by TCRdb from immuneACCESS, are in-frame only. Not every clone is retained; where verified, under half of the shortfall comes from an unresolved V gene, and the cause of the rest is unknown. V and J calls and clone size are copied from that table; D and trimming were computed from the DNA. This sample is represented by 45,000 to 70,000 clones; about 85% of them were singletons. 13% of the sample belongs to the ten largest clones.

Whole blood was collected in K2EDTA tubes by collaborating institutions according to the institutions' own protocols. Collaborator samples were shipped for TCRbeta analysis as frozen whole blood, isolated PBMCs, or DNA extracted from either sample type. The TCR sequence derives from an elderly woman with acute or convalescent COVID-19. The material sequenced was peripheral blood.

The nucleotide sequence reads as follows: TGTGCCAGCAGCCACGGGTGGCAGGGTACCTACGAGCAGTACTTC. Its protein reads: CASSHGWQGTYEQYF. Here the chain combines TRBV7-2 and TRBJ2-7; the D gene is perhaps TRBD1, on 5 matching bases. Via the germline V gene, CDR1 is SGHTA and CDR2 FQGNSA. Spanning cysteine to phenylalanine, the CDR3 consists of 15 amino acids. Kept here is only the CDR3 DNA, which spans 45 bases and is read in frame from base 1. V is reduced by 5 bases and J by 2 bases, leaving a spacing of 16 bases between them.